The clone carrying this TCR beta chain was detected only a few times. The antigen is unknown. The entry originates in a study of long-term antiretroviral therapy in people with HIV. There are 14 residues in the CDR3. The germline V and J ends were trimmed by 1 base and 6 bases, with 12 bases remaining between them. CDR1 is MGHRA, CDR2 YSYEKL, per germline. The assay, immunoSEQ v3.0, was run at survey level. The protocol was immunoSEQ multiplex PCR, while the TCRdb copy is restricted to in-frame clones and leaves out a portion. The sample comprises roughly 30,000 clones, about 94% of which are singletons, and 6.4% rests with the top ten. Points from the study as a whole: Clonotypes expanded prior to ART showed repertoire dominance at all sampled time points.

The chain is built from TRBV4-1 and TRBJ1-1; D might be TRBD1 (5 bases). This TCR was recovered from a woman aged 40 to 49 with HIV. Source: unsorted PBMCs, taken around 6.5 years after starting antiretroviral therapy. The CDR3 region has the DNA TGCGCCAGCAGCCAAGCCGGGGGGTGGGCTGAAGCTTTCTTT. Amino acid sequence: CASSQAGGWAEAFF.